The 15 T cell receptor beta chains below come from one sample, sequenced in a study of blood T cells in healthy people across ages. For the second PCR, which ran for about 7 to 11 cycles, a sample-barcoded 5' primer and a J-beta primer mix were used. TCRdb redid the calling of the 5' RACE reads with MiXCR, one entry per CDR3 protein. The repertoire has about 1.8 million distinct CDR3 sequences, approximately 50% of them found once; the top ten carry roughly 2%. Sequencing was performed on blood. The receptors here all came from a woman aged 40 to 49 in good health.

The J gene is TRBJ2-1, the V gene TRBV7-2; D is ambiguous. The CDR3 has 15 residues. Per germline, CDR1 SGHTA and CDR2 FQGNSA. The V gene lost 1 base and the J gene lost 13 bases, with 20 bases spanning the gap. The CDR3 sequence is CASSLDGRPEETQFF. The CDR3 DNA follows: TGTGCCAGCAGCTTAGATGGGCGACCGGAAGAGACCCAGTTCTTC.

J is TRBJ2-1 and V is TRBV20-1, with 12 bases aligning to TRBD2. The CDR3 contains 14 residues. Germline loops: CDR1 DFQATT, CDR2 SNEGSKA (reference sequence). The trim removed 5 bases at V and 6 bases at J, leaving 5 bases unmatched. CDR3 amino acids: CSAETSGGLNEQFF. CDR3 bases: TGCAGTGCTGAGACTAGCGGGGGCCTCAATGAGCAGTTCTTC.

This rearrangement joins TRBV7-9 to TRBJ2-7; D remains ambiguous. The ends were cut back, 0 bases at V and 8 bases at J, with 5 bases in the middle. This CDR3 has 11 residues. From germline, CDR1 is SEHNR and CDR2 FQNEAQ (reference sequence). The DNA for the CDR3 is TGTGCCAGCAGCTTAGCGAGCCAGCAGTACTTC. As protein: CASSLASQQYF. The full variable domain, completed using reference TRBV7-9 and TRBJ2-7, is DTGVSQNPRHKITKRGQNVTFRCDPISEHNRLYWYRQTLGQGPEFLTYFQNEAQLEKSRLLSDRFSAERPKGSFSTLEIQRTEQGDSAMYLCASSLASQQYFGPGTRLTVT.

This clonotype was counted between two and nine times. The genes are TRBV20-1 and TRBJ2-5, with TRBD2 identical over 7 bases. CDR1 is DFQATT, CDR2 SNEGSKA, per germline (reference sequence). With V trimmed by 1 base and J by 1 base, 9 bases remained unmatched. The CDR3 totals 16 residues. In nucleotides, the CDR3 is TGCAGTGCTAGAGGAACGTCAGGGAGGGTCCAAGAGACCCAGTACTTC. The encoded protein is CSARGTSGRVQETQYF.

This chain uses TRBV6-6 with TRBJ1-1; 7 bases match TRBD1. The V gene end was trimmed by 7 bases and the J gene end by 0 bases; junction bases not matched to a gene: 8. Germline-derived CDR1 and CDR2 are MNHNY and SVGAGI (reference sequence). This CDR3 has 15 amino acids. The CDR3 loop reads CASILRDSMNTEAFF. The CDR3 DNA follows: TGTGCCAGCATACTAAGGGACAGCATGAACACTGAAGCTTTCTTT.

The CDR3 protein is CASRSTGRNYGYTF. DNA for the CDR3: TGTGCCAGCAGATCGACAGGGCGAAACTATGGCTACACCTTC. This chain connects TRBV12-3 or TRBV12-4 to TRBJ1-2, with 7 positions matching TRBD1. V was clipped by 6 bases and J by 2 bases; unmatched bases: 6. The CDR3 runs 14 residues.

This clonotype was seen only a few times. The V gene is TRBV29-1, the J gene TRBJ1-4, with 7 bases matching TRBD1. CDR1 and CDR2 from the germline V gene are SQVTM and ANQGSEA. This CDR3 is built from 13 residues. Unmatched junction bases numbered 9, after V lost 6 bases and J lost 8 bases. The CDR3: CSVNRGSGEKLFF. CDR3 DNA: TGCAGCGTGAACAGGGGCAGTGGGGAAAAACTGTTTTTT. Looking up the rest from reference TRBV29-1 and TRBJ1-4 gives the full variable domain: SAVISQKPSRDICQRGTSLTIQCQVDSQVTMMFWYRQQPGQSLTLIATANQGSEATYESGFVIDKFPISRPNLTFSTLTVSNMSPEDSSIYLCSVNRGSGEKLFFGSGTQLSVL.

This clonotype was counted between two and nine times. This chain joins TRBV4-2 and TRBJ2-1, with D possibly being TRBD1 (5 bases). With 2 bases removed from V and 6 bases from J, the gap between germline ends came to 14 bases. The CDR3 length is 15 residues. Germline CDR1 and CDR2: LGHNA and YNFKEQ. The CDR3 DNA follows: TGTGCCAGCAGCCAAACAATAACAGGAACCAATGAGCAGTTCTTC. Translated, it gives CASSQTITGTNEQFF.

V is TRBV27 and J is TRBJ1-6, with no clear D. CDR1 and CDR2 (germline): MNHEY, SMNVEV (reference sequence). The V gene lost 10 bases and the J gene lost 12 bases, with 19 bases spanning the gap. This CDR3 is built from 13 residues. The CDR3 protein is CATQRIESGPLHF. The CDR3 DNA reads TGTGCCACGCAGAGGATTGAGTCGGGACCCCTCCACTTT.

This clonotype was seen more than once but under ten times. This rearrangement joins TRBV20-1 to TRBJ1-2; maybe TRBD1 (6 bases). Germline lookup yields CDR1 DFQATT and CDR2 SNEGSKA (reference sequence). The CDR3 sequence is 14 residues long. V dropped 6 bases and J dropped 6 bases, with 20 bases sitting between them. CDR3 region: CSAAPYGQKHGYTF. In DNA, the CDR3 is TGCAGTGCAGCCCCTTATGGACAGAAACATGGCTACACCTTC.

V usage is TRBV28 and J usage is TRBJ1-4; D not certain. The CDR3 sequence is 16 residues long. The germline V gene encodes CDR1 MDHEN and CDR2 SYDVKM. The germline V and J ends were trimmed by 6 bases and 4 bases, with 18 bases remaining between them. DNA of the CDR3: TGTGCCAGCAGAAGCCCAAGACGGTGGAGTAATGAAAAACTGTTTTTT. This sequence encodes CASRSPRRWSNEKLFF.

The rearrangement links TRBV19 to TRBJ2-7; 9 nucleotides align to TRBD1. Judging by the DNA end, TRBJ2-4 fits better; the J call may be wrong. The CDR3 length is 15 residues. Germline loops: CDR1 LNHDA, CDR2 SQIVND (reference sequence). The CDR3 DNA reads as TGTGCCAGTAGTTTACAACCGGGACAGGGAAACATTCAGTACTTC. Its protein is CASSLQPGQGNIQYF.

This clonotype came up a few times. V gene TRBV20-1 combines with J gene TRBJ2-6; D gene ambiguous. The CDR3 sequence is 16 residues long. Per germline, CDR1 DFQATT and CDR2 SNEGSKA (reference sequence). V was shortened by 0 bases and J by 0 bases, with 9 bases between the two germline ends. The CDR3: CSARDPADSGANVLTF. The CDR3 bases are TGCAGTGCTAGAGACCCTGCCGACTCTGGGGCCAACGTCCTGACTTTC.

The table lists this clonotype with a few counts. The V and J genes are TRBV27 and TRBJ2-5; 11 bases map to TRBD1. CDR1 and CDR2 (germline): MNHEY, SMNVEV (reference sequence). The CDR3 sequence is 15 residues long. Trimming at V came to 4 bases and at J to 3 bases, leaving 4 bases not matched to a gene. Here the CDR3 DNA reads TGTGCCAGCAGTTCCCGGACAGGGGGCGAAGAGACCCAGTACTTC. Translating it yields CASSSRTGGEETQYF.

The chain links TRBV12-3 or TRBV12-4 to TRBJ2-1; D is uncertain. V was pared by 6 bases and J by 9 bases, with 9 bases between. This CDR3 has 11 residues. The DNA for the CDR3 is TGTGCCAGCAGCTCCTATACTGAGCAGTTCTTC. Residues: CASSSYTEQFF.